This T cell receptor (beta chain) was sequenced in a study of blood T cells in healthy people across ages. PCR was performed a second time for 7 to 11 cycles using a sample-barcoded 5' primer and a J-beta primer mix. Tags on each cDNA molecule came from a template-switch adaptor with 12 random nucleotides. TCRdb re-called the 5' RACE reads through MiXCR, storing one row per CDR3 protein. The table has around 970,000 distinct CDR3 sequences, roughly 51% seen once. General study results and limits: Strong correlation existed between TCR beta diversity and naive T cell percentage.

On this clonotype itself: Its antigen remains unidentified.

The TCR comes from a woman aged 55-70 years in good health. The sample taken for sequencing was blood.

For the CDR3, the DNA is TGTGCCAGCAGTTTAAGACAGAATCAGCCCCAGCATTTT. Amino acids: CASSLRQNQPQHF. The chain joins TRBV27 to TRBJ1-5; D perhaps matches TRBD1 (5 bases). CDR3 length equals 13 residues. Germline assignment: CDR1 MNHEY and CDR2 SMNVEV (reference sequence). The ends were cut back, 2 bases at V and 4 bases at J, with 6 bases in the middle.